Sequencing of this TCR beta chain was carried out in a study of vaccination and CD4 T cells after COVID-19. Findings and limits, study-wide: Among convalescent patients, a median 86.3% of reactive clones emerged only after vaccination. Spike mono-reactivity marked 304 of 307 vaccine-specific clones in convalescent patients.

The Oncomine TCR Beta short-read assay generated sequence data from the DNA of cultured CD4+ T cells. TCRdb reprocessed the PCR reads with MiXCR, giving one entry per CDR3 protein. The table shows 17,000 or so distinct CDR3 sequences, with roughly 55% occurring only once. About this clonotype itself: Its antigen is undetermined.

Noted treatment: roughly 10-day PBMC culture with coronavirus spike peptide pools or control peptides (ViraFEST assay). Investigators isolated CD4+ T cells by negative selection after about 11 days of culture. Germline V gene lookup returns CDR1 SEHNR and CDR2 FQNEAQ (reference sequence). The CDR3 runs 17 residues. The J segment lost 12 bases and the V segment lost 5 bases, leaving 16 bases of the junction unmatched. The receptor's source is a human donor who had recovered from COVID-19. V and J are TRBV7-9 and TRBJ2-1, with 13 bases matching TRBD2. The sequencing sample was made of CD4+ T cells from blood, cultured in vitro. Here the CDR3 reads CASSNTLGLAGVARQFF. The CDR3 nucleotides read TGTGCCAGCAGCAATACCCTCGGACTAGCGGGAGTAGCCAGGCAGTTCTTC. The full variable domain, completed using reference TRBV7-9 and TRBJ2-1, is DTGVSQNPRHKITKRGQNVTFRCDPISEHNRLYWYRQTLGQGPEFLTYFQNEAQLEKSRLLSDRFSAERPKGSFSTLEIQRTEQGDSAMYLCASSNTLGLAGVARQFFGPGTRLTVL.